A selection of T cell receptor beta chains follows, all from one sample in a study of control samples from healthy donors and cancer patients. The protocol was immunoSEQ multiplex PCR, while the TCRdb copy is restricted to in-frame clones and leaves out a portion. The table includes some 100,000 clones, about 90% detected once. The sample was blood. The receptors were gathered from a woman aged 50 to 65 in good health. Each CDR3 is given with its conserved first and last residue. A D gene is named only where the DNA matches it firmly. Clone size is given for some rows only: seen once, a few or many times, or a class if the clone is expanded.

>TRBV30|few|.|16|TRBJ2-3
CAWSGTVGPSYNTQYF
TGTGCCTGGAGTGGGACCGTGGGACCAAGTTACAATACGCAGTATTTT
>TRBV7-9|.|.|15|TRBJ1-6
CASSSVLGAGSPLHF
TGTGCCAGCAGCTCCGTGCTCGGGGCGGGTTCACCCCTCCACTTT
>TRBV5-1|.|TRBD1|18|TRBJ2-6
CASSLLGQGARGANVLTF
TGCGCCAGCAGCTTGTTGGGACAGGGGGCGCGCGGGGCCAACGTCCTGACTTTC
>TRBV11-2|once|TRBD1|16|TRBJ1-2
CASSSHQGATRYGYTF
TGTGCCAGCAGCTCCCACCAGGGGGCCACACGCTATGGCTACACCTTC
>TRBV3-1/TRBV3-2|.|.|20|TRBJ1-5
CASSPRARNFHPNSNQPQHF
TGTGCCAGCAGCCCACGCGCACGGAATTTTCACCCAAATAGCAATCAGCCCCAGCATTTT
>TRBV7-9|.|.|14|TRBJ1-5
CASSFAFSNQPQHF
TGTGCCAGCAGCTTCGCCTTTAGCAATCAGCCCCAGCATTTT
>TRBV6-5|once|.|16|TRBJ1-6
CASSYSETDYNSPLHF
TGTGCCAGCAGTTACTCTGAGACAGATTATAATTCACCCCTCCACTTT
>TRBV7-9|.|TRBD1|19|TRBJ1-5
CASSLYLGQGGWGNQPQHF
TGTGCCAGCAGCTTATATTTGGGACAGGGAGGTTGGGGCAATCAGCCCCAGCATTTT
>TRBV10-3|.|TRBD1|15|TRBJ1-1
CAISERTGKDTEAFF
TGTGCCATCAGTGAAAGGACAGGGAAGGACACTGAAGCTTTCTTT
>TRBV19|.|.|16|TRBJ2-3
CASSSWGRGTTDTQYF
TGTGCCAGTAGTTCATGGGGCCGGGGAACCACAGATACGCAGTATTTT
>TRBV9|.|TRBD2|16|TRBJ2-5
CASSVGGLAGQETQYF
TGTGCCAGCAGCGTAGGTGGGCTAGCGGGACAAGAGACCCAGTACTTC
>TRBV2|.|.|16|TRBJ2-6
CASSPVYGPGANVLTF
TGTGCCAGCAGTCCCGTCTATGGTCCCGGGGCCAACGTCCTGACTTTC
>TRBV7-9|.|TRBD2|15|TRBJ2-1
CASSPGGSASDEQFF
TGTGCCAGCAGCCCGGGGGGATCCGCCTCCGATGAGCAGTTCTTC